The clone carrying this T cell receptor beta chain was found a few times. The antigen is not known. This sample is part of a study of T cell responses to AZD1222 COVID-19 vaccine. The V and J ends lost 0 bases and 2 bases respectively, with 11 bases between them. Germline loops: CDR1 LNHDA, CDR2 SQIVND (reference sequence). This CDR3 is 16 amino acids long. Study conclusions and caveats: Most donors were white British and more were female, and clonal diversity was possibly underestimated.

Profiling relied on immunoSEQ multiplex PCR, and the TCRdb table lists in-frame clones only, not all of them. Counted here are about 210,000 clones, 94% occurring once; the ten biggest clones make up around 1.7%. The TCR was taken from an adult who received the MenACWY meningococcal vaccine as a control. Material: peripheral blood, obtained 28 days after the second dose of the MenACWY control vaccine. The chain joins TRBV19 to TRBJ1-5; D possibly corresponds to TRBD1 (6 bases). The CDR3 reads CASSIDSGAGNQPQHF. As DNA, the CDR3 is TGTGCCAGTAGTATAGATTCGGGGGCCGGCAATCAGCCCCAGCATTTT.